This is a list of T cell receptor beta chains from one sample in a study of cytomegalovirus exposure and HLA in healthy donors. Clones were sequenced by immunoSEQ multiplex PCR, and TCRdb holds only the in-frame ones, with some missing. Found here are approximately 190,000 clones, approximately 85% of them singletons; the top ten hold 0.7% to 0.95%. The specimen was PBMCs. Every receptor here comes from a woman between 18 and 29 years old in good health and CMV-seronegative. Each CDR3 is given with its conserved first and last residue. The D gene is left open where the match is weak. Size is stated for part of the rows, as once, few or many counts, or as a class when the clone is expanded.

J gene: TRBJ1-1
V gene: TRBV6-1
D gene: .
clone size: .
CDR3 protein: CASISGHSNTEAFF
CDR3 DNA: TGTGCCAGCATCTCGGGACACTCGAACACTGAAGCTTTCTTT

J gene: TRBJ1-2
V gene: TRBV7-9
D gene: .
clone size: .
CDR3 protein: CASSLTQGANYGYTF
CDR3 DNA: TGTGCCAGCAGCTTAACACAGGGAGCTAACTATGGCTACACCTTC

J gene: TRBJ2-5
V gene: TRBV5-4
D gene: .
clone size: few
CDR3 protein: CASRGSVNQETQYF
CDR3 DNA: TGTGCCAGCAGGGGCTCAGTAAACCAAGAGACCCAGTACTTC

J gene: TRBJ1-4
V gene: TRBV2
D gene: .
clone size: .
CDR3 protein: CASSDTVRGDEKLFF
CDR3 DNA: TGTGCCAGCAGTGATACGGTCAGGGGCGATGAAAAACTGTTTTTT

J gene: TRBJ2-5
V gene: TRBV7-9
D gene: .
clone size: .
CDR3 protein: CSSSGLLASSAETQYF
CDR3 DNA: TGTTCCAGCAGCGGATTATTGGCGTCTAGCGCAGAGACCCAGTACTTC

J gene: TRBJ2-7
V gene: TRBV11-2
D gene: TRBD2
clone size: .
CDR3 protein: CASSRATGLAGRF
CDR3 DNA: TGTGCCAGCAGCCGCGCCACGGGACTAGCTGGGAGGTTC

J gene: TRBJ2-1
V gene: TRBV18
D gene: TRBD1
clone size: .
CDR3 protein: CASSRITGDYNEQFF
CDR3 DNA: TGTGCCAGCTCACGTATTACAGGGGACTACAATGAGCAGTTCTTC

J gene: TRBJ2-7
V gene: TRBV6-5
D gene: TRBD1
clone size: .
CDR3 protein: CASSTGTGFYEQYF
CDR3 DNA: TGTGCCAGCAGTACCGGGACAGGCTTCTACGAGCAGTACTTC

J gene: TRBJ1-5
V gene: TRBV30
D gene: .
clone size: .
CDR3 protein: CAWSRNSNQPQHF
CDR3 DNA: TGTGCCTGGAGCAGGAATAGCAATCAGCCCCAGCATTTT

J gene: TRBJ2-1
V gene: TRBV6-1
D gene: TRBD2
clone size: .
CDR3 protein: CASSRREAGRNEQFF
CDR3 DNA: TGTGCCAGCAGTAGGCGGGAGGCGGGGCGCAATGAGCAGTTCTTC

J gene: TRBJ1-6
V gene: TRBV6-5
D gene: TRBD1
clone size: .
CDR3 protein: CASSYGDRGHSPLHF
CDR3 DNA: TGTGCCAGCAGTTACGGGGACAGGGGACATTCACCCCTCCACTTT

J gene: TRBJ2-2
V gene: TRBV5-4
D gene: TRBD1
clone size: once
CDR3 protein: CASSQGGTGRHGELFF
CDR3 DNA: TGTGCCAGCAGCCAAGGTGGGACAGGTCGCCACGGGGAGCTGTTTTTT